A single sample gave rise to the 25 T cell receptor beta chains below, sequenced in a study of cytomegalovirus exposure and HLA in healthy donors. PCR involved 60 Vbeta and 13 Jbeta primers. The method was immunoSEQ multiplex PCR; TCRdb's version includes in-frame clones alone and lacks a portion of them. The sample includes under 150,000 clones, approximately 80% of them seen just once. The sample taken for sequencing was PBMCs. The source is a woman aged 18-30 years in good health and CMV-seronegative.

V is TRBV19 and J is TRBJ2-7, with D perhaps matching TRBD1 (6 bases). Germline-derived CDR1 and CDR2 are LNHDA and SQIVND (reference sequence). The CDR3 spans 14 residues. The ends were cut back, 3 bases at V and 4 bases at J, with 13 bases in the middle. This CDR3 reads CASSIKGGPYEQYF. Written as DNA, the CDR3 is TGTGCCAGTAGTATCAAAGGGGGTCCATACGAGCAGTACTTC.

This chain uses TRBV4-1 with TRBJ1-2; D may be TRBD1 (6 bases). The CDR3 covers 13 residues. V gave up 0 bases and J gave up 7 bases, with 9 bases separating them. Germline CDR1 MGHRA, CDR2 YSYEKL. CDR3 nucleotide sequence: TGCGCCAGCAGCCAAGACAGGGGCACTGGCTACACCTTC. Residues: CASSQDRGTGYTF.

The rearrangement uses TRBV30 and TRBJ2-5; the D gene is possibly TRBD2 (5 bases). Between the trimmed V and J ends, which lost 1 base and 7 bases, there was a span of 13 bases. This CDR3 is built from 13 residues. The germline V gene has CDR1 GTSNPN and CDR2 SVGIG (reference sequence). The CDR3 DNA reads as TGTGCCTGGAGTGCCCCGGGGTTTGGGACCCAGTACTTC. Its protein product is CAWSAPGFGTQYF.

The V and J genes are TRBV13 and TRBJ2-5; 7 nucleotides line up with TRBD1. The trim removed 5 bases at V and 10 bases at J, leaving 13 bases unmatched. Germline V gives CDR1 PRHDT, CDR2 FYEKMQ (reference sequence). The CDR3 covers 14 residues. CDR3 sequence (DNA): TGTGCCAGCAGCCCTCGAGAGGGGACAGAAAGCCAGTACTTC. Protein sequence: CASSPREGTESQYF. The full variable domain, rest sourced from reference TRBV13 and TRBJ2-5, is AAGVIQSPRHLIKEKRETATLKCYPIPRHDTVYWYQQGPGQDPQFLISFYEKMQSDKGSIPDRFSAQQFSDYHSELNMSSLELGDSALYFCASSPREGTESQYFGPGTRLLVL.

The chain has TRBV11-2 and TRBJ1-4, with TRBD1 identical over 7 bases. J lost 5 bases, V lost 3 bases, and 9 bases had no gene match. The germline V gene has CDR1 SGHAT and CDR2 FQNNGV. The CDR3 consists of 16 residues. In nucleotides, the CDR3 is TGTGCCAGCAGCTTGGTCCCCGAGGGGGCGAATGAAAAACTGTTTTTT. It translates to CASSLVPEGANEKLFF.

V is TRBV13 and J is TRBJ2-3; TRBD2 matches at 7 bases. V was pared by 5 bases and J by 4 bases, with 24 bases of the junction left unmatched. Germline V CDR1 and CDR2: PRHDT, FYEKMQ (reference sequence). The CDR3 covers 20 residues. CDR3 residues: CASSGRDYEVLGNTADTQYF. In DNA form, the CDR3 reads TGTGCCAGCAGCGGGCGGGACTATGAGGTATTAGGGAACACAGCAGATACGCAGTATTTT. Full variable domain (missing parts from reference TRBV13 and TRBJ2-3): AAGVIQSPRHLIKEKRETATLKCYPIPRHDTVYWYQQGPGQDPQFLISFYEKMQSDKGSIPDRFSAQQFSDYHSELNMSSLELGDSALYFCASSGRDYEVLGNTADTQYFGPGTRLTVL.

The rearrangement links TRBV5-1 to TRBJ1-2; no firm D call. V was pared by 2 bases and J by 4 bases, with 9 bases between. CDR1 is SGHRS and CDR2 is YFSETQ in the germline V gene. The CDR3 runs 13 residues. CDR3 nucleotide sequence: TGCGCCAGCAGCTTAACAGAAAGCTATGGCTACACCTTC. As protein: CASSLTESYGYTF.

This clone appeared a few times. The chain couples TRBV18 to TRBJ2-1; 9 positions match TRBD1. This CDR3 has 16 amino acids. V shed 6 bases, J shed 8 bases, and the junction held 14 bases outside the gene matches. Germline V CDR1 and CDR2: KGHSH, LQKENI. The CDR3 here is CASSDLGTGFWYEQFF. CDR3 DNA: TGTGCCAGCTCGGACCTCGGGACAGGGTTTTGGTATGAGCAGTTCTTC. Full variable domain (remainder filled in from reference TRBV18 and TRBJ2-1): NAGVMQNPRHLVRRRGQEARLRCSPMKGHSHVYWYRQLPEEGLKFMVYLQKENIIDESGMPKERFSAEFPKEGPSILRIQQVVRGDSAAYFCASSDLGTGFWYEQFFGPGTRLTVL.

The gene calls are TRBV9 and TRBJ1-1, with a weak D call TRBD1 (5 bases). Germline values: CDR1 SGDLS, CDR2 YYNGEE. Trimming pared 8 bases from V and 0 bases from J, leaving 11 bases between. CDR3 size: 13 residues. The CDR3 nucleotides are TGTGCCAGTGGGGCAGGGATGAACACTGAAGCTTTCTTT. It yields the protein CASGAGMNTEAFF.

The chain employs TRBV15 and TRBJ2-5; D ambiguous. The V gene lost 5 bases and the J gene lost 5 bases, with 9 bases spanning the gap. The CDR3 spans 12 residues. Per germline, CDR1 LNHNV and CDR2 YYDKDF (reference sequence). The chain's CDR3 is CATSSSRETQYF. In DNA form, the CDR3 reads TGTGCCACCAGCTCGTCCCGGGAGACCCAGTACTTC.

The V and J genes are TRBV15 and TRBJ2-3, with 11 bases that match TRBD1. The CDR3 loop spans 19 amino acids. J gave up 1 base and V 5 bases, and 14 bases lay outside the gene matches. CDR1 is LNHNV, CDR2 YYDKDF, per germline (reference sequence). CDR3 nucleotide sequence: TGTGCCACCAGCGGACAGGGGGCCCTAGTAGCCGGGGGCACAGATACGCAGTATTTT. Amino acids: CATSGQGALVAGGTDTQYF.

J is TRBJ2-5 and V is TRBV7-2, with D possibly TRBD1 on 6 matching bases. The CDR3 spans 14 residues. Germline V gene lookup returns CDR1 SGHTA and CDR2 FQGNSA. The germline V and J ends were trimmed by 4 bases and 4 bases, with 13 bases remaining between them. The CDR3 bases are TGTGCCAGCAGCTATACAGGGTTGCGAGAGACCCAGTACTTC. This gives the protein CASSYTGLRETQYF. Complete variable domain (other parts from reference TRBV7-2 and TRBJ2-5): GAGVSQSPSNKVTEKGKDVELRCDPISGHTALYWYRQSLGQGLEFLIYFQGNSAPDKSGLPSDRFSAERTGGSVSTLTIQRTQQEDSAVYLCASSYTGLRETQYFGPGTRLLVL.

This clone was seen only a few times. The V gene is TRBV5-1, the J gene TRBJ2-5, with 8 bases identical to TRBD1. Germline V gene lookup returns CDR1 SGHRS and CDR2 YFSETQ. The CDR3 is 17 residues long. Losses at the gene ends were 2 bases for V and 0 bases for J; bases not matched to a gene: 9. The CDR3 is CASSFTGGYGDQETQYF. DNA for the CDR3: TGCGCCAGCAGCTTCACAGGGGGTTATGGGGACCAAGAGACCCAGTACTTC.

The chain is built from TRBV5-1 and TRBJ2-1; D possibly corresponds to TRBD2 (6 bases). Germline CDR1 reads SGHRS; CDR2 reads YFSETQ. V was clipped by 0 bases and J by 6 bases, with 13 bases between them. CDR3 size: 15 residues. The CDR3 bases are TGCGCCAGCAGCTTGGTCGCCGGGACTCCCAATGAGCAGTTCTTC. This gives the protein CASSLVAGTPNEQFF.

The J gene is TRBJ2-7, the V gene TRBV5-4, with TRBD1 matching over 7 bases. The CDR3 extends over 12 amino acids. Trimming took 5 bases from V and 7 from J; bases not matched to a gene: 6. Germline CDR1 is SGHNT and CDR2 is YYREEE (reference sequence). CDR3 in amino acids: CASRQLGQEQYF. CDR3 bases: TGTGCCAGCAGACAGCTGGGACAGGAGCAGTACTTC.

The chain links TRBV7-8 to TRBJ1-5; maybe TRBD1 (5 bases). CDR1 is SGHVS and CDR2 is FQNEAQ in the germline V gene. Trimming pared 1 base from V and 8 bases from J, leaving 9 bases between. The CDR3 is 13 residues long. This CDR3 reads CASSLGSGEPQHF. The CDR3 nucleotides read TGTGCCAGCAGCTTAGGGTCGGGGGAGCCCCAGCATTTT.

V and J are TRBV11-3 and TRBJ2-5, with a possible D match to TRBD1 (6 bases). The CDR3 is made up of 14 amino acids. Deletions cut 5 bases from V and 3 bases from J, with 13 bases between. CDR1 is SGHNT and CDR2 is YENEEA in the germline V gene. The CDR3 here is CASSPRTAEETQYF. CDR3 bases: TGTGCCAGCAGCCCTAGGACAGCCGAAGAGACCCAGTACTTC.

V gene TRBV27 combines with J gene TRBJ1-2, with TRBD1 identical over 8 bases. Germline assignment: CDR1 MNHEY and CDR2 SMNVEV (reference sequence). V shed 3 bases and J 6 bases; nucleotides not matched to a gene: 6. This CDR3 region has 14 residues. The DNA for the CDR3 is TGTGCCAGCAGTTTTGGGCAGGGGGCCGATGGCTACACCTTC. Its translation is CASSFGQGADGYTF.

CDR3 in amino acids: CASSASDRASYEQYF. The DNA for the CDR3 is TGTGCCAGCAGCGCCTCAGACAGGGCGTCCTACGAGCAGTACTTC. V usage is TRBV5-4 and J usage is TRBJ2-7, with 7 bases matching TRBD1. V dropped 4 bases and J dropped 1; count of bases not matched to a gene: 8. In germline, CDR1 is SGHNT, CDR2 YYREEE (reference sequence). This CDR3 is built from 15 residues.

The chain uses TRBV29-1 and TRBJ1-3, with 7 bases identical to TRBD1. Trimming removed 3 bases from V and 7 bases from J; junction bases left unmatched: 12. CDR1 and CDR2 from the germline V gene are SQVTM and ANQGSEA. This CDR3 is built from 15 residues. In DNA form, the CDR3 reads TGCAGCGTTGAGGGCTCTGACAGGGCGGGGAACACCATATATTTT. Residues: CSVEGSDRAGNTIYF.

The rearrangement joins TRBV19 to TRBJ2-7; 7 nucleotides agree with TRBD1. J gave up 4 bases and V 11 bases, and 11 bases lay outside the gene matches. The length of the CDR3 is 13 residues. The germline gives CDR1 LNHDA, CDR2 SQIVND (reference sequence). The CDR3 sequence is CASRNRGVYEQYF. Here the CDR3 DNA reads TGTGCCTCTCGTAACAGGGGAGTGTACGAGCAGTACTTC. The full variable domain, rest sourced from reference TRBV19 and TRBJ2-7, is DGGITQSPKYLFRKEGQNVTLSCEQNLNHDAMYWYRQDPGQGLRLIYYSQIVNDFQKGDIAEGYSVSREKKESFPLTVTSAQKNPTAFYLCASRNRGVYEQYFGPGTRLTVT.

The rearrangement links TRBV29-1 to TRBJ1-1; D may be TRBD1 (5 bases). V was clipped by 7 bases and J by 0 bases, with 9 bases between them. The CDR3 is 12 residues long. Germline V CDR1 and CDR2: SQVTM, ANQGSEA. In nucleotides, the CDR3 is TGCAGCGCTAAGACAGTGAACACTGAAGCTTTCTTT. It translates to CSAKTVNTEAFF.

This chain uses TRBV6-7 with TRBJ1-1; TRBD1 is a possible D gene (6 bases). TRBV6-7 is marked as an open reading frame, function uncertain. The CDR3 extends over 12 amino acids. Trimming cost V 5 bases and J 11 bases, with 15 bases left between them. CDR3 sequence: CASSHRQVVAFF. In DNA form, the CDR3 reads TGTGCCAGCAGTCACCGACAGGTAGTGGCTTTCTTT.

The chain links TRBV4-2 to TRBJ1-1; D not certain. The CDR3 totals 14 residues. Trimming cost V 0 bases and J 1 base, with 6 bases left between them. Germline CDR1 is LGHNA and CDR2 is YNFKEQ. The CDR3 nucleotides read TGTGCCAGCAGCCAAGATCCTACGAACACTGAAGCTTTCTTT. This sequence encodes CASSQDPTNTEAFF.

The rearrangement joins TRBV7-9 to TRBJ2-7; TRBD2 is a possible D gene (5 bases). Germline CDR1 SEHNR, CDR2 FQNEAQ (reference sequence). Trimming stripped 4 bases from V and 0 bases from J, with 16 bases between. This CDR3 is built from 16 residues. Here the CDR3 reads CASSSPSTGSSYEQYF. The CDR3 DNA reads TGTGCCAGCAGCTCCCCGTCCACTGGGAGCTCCTACGAGCAGTACTTC.